The clone carrying this T cell receptor (beta chain) was picked up a small number of times. What it recognizes is unknown. This record belongs to a study of shared clonotypes between healthy human individuals. Per germline, CDR1 LNHDA and CDR2 SQIVND (reference sequence). V lost 4 bases to trimming and J lost 4 bases; unmatched junction nucleotides: 8. The CDR3 loop spans 15 amino acids. Whole-study results and caveats: Despite large depth, sorted-subset datasets appeared incompletely sequenced.

Deep level was the assay's run setting. The data were produced by immunoSEQ multiplex PCR, yet TCRdb's version contains in-frame clones alone and is incomplete. Of roughly 1,000,000 clones in the sample, 70% to 80% were seen once. A CD45RA+ naive subset and a CD45RA-negative memory subset were split from CD4+ cells. This clonotype was obtained from a man between 18 and 35 years old in good health. Some clones in this sample may be carry-over from other donors' samples. The chain is built from TRBV19 and TRBJ1-1, with 8 bases fitting TRBD1. The source material was memory CD4+ T cells from PBMCs. Subset specified: CD45RA-negative fraction. Written as DNA, the CDR3 is TGTGCCAGTAGTACCAGTTACCAGGGGGCCACTGAAGCTTTCTTT. Amino acid sequence: CASSTSYQGATEAFF.